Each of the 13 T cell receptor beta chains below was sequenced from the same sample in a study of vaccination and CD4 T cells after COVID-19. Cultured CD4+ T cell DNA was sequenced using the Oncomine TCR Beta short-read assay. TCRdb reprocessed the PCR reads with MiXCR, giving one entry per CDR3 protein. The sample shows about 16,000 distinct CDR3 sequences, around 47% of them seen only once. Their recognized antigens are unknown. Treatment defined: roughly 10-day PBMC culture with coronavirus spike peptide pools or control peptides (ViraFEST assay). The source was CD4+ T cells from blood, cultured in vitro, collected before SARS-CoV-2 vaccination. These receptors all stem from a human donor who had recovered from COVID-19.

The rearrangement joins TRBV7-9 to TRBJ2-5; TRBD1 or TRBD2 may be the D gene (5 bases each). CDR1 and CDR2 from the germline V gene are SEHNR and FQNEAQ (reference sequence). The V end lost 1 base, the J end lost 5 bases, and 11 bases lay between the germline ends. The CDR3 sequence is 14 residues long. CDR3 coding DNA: TGTGCCAGCAGCTTAGGAATGGGGGAGGAGACCCAGTACTTC. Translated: CASSLGMGEETQYF.

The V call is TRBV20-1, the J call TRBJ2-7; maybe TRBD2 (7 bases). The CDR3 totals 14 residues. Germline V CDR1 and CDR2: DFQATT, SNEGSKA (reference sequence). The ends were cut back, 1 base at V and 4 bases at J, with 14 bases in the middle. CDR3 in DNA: TGCAGTGCTAGAGTAGGGGGGAGGGGATACGAGCAGTACTTC. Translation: CSARVGGRGYEQYF.

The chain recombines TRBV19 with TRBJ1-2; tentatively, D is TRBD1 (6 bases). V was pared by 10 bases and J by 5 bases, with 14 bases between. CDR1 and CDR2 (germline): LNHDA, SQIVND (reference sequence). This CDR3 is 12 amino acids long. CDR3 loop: CATRDTVYGYTF. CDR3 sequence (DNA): TGTGCCACACGGGACACTGTTTATGGCTACACCTTC.

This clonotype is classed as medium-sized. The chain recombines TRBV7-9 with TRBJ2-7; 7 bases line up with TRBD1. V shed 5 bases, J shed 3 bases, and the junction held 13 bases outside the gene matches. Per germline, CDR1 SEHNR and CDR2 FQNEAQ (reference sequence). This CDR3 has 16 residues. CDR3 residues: CASSPNLDRIYYEQYF. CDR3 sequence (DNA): TGTGCCAGCAGCCCGAATCTGGACAGGATCTACTACGAGCAGTACTTC.

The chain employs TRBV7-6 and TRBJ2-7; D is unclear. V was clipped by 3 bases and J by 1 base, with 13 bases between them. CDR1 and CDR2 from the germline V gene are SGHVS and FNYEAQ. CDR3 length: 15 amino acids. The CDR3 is CASSFQQLPSYEQYF. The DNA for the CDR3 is TGTGCCAGCAGCTTCCAGCAGCTACCGTCCTACGAGCAGTACTTC.

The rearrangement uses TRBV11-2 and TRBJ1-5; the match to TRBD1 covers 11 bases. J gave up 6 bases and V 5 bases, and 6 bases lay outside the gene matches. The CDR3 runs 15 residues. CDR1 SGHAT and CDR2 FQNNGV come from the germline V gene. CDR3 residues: CASSRTGGQGQPQHF. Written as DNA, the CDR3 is TGTGCCAGCAGCCGGACAGGGGGCCAGGGTCAGCCCCAGCATTTT.

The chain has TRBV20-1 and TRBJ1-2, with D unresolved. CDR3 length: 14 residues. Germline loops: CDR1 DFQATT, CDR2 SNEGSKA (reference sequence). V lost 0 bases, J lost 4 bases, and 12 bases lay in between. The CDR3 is CSARDRGGIYGYTF. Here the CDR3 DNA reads TGCAGTGCTAGAGATCGAGGAGGGATCTATGGCTACACCTTC.

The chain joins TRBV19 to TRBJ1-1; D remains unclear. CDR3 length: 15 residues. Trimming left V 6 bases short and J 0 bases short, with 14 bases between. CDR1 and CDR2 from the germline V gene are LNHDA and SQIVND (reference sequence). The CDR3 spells CASRFDFGVNTEAFF. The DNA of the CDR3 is TGTGCCAGTAGATTCGATTTTGGGGTGAACACTGAAGCTTTCTTT.

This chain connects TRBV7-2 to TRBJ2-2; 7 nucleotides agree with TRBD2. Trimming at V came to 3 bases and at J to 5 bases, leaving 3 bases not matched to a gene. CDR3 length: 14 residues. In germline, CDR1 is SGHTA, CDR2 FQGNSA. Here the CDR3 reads CASSLGLRTGELFF. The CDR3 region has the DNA TGTGCCAGCAGCTTGGGACTAAGGACCGGGGAGCTGTTTTTT.

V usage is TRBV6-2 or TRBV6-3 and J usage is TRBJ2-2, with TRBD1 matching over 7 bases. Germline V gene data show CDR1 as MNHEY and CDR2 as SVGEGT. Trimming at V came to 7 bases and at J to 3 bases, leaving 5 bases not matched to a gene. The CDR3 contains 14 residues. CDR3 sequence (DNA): TGTGCCAGCATTAGGGACAGCTACACCGGGGAGCTGTTTTTT. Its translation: CASIRDSYTGELFF.

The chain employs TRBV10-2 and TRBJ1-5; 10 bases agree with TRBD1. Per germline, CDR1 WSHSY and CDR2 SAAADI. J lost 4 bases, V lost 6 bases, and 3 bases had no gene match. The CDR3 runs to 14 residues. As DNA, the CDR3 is TGCGCCAGCAGGGAGGGACAGGGGAATCAGCCCCAGCATTTT. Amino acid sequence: CASREGQGNQPQHF.

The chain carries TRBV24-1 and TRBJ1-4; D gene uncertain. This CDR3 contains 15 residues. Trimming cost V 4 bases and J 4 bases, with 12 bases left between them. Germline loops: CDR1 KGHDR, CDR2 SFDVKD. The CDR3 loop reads CATSDQDFDNEKLFF. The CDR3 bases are TGTGCCACCAGTGACCAAGACTTTGATAATGAAAAACTGTTTTTT.

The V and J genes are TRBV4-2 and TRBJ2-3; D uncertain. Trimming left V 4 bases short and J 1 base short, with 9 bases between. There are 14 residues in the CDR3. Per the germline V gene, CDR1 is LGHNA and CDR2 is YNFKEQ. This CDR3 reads CASSPRFGTDTQYF. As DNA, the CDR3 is TGTGCCAGCAGCCCCCGCTTCGGCACAGATACGCAGTATTTT.